The source of this TCR beta chain is a study of early stage breast cancer tumors. Study details: Invasive lobular carcinomas made up about 35% of the 12 ER+/PR+/HER2- tumors. Broader study findings: Most shared enriched TCRB sequences were commonly generated ones. Compared with adjacent normal breast, tumors showed about 2.5-fold denser, more clonal T cells.

This CDR3 comprises 13 residues. Per the germline V gene, CDR1 is SGDLS and CDR2 is YYNGEE. Trimming shortened V by 3 bases and J by 7 bases, and 11 bases separated the two germline ends. Each sample had two DNA replicates, 0.5 ug blood or around 1.5 ug tissue. This table comes from immunoSEQ multiplex PCR, and its TCRdb copy is limited to in-frame clones, with some not included. This table has some 70,000 clones, 79% appearing once. Remarks on this clone: Its antigen is undetermined.

Input material: blood. The source is a person aged 55 to 75 with breast cancer. The chain joins TRBV9 to TRBJ2-1; D possibly uses TRBD1 or TRBD2 (5 bases each). The CDR3 region is CASSGDEENEQFF. CDR3 nucleotides: TGTGCCAGCAGCGGGGACGAGGAAAATGAGCAGTTCTTC.